These T cell receptor beta chains were read from a single sample in a study of blood T cell repertoires in COVID-19. Some clones are missing from TCRdb's copy, which holds only in-frame ones; the method was immunoSEQ multiplex PCR. Found here are about 250,000 clones, approximately 85% of them singletons; the top ten hold over 7.5%. Sequences were obtained from PBMCs or T cells enriched from blood (not recorded which). These receptors were obtained from a woman aged 50 to 60 with acute COVID-19. Each CDR3 is given with its conserved first and last residue. Each record gives: V gene, CDR3 protein.

v_call: TRBV7-9; cdr3_aa: CASSPTSGGYEQYF
v_call: TRBV29-1; cdr3_aa: CSAGQGNQPQHF
v_call: TRBV9; cdr3_aa: CASSVGGADTEAFF
v_call: TRBV6-2/TRBV6-3; cdr3_aa: CASSYPSRGKLTEAFF
v_call: TRBV12-3/TRBV12-4; cdr3_aa: CASSLRGNTEAFF
v_call: TRBV18; cdr3_aa: CASRDSSSYNEQFF
v_call: TRBV30; cdr3_aa: CAWRGGQDYGYTF
v_call: TRBV19; cdr3_aa: CASTPTGGGTEAFF
v_call: TRBV5-1; cdr3_aa: CASSFSGVDYNEQFF
v_call: TRBV5-4; cdr3_aa: CASSFTTGGDLEAFF
v_call: TRBV3-1/TRBV3-2; cdr3_aa: CASSRDRGPGETQYF